This T cell receptor (beta chain) was captured in a study of CD8+CD57+ T cells in acquired aplastic anemia. About the study: Healthy donor CD4+ samples were sequenced to a depth that averaged about 11 million reads.

TCR beta VDJ and CDR3 were profiled, and genomic DNA was the template. Using its own MiXCR run on the reads, TCRdb lists one record per CDR3 protein. The sample lists about 48,000 distinct CDR3 sequences, about two thirds occurring once. The study, taken as a whole, reports: Around 27 sequences, all CD8+ CDR3, were shared between patients and controls.

Concerning this clonotype itself: Its antigen is not known.

The V gene end was trimmed by 2 bases and the J gene end by 6 bases; junction bases not matched to a gene: 3. CDR3 size: 15 residues. The germline V gene encodes CDR1 MNHEY and CDR2 SVGAGI. Material for sequencing was sorted CD4+, CD8+, or CD8+CD57+ T cells (not recorded which) from PBMCs. The chain is built from TRBV6-5 and TRBJ1-6; 8 nucleotides align to TRBD1. The TCR comes from a human donor in good health, serving as a control. The CDR3 reads CASSYLDRGNSPLHF. CDR3 DNA: TGTGCCAGCAGTTACCTCGACAGGGGTAATTCACCCCTCCACTTT.